Detailed here is one T cell receptor beta chain. Antigen: not known. This specimen belongs to a study of PD-1 blockade in classical Hodgkin lymphoma. General observations from the study: The study found complete responders had baseline diversity similar to newly diagnosed patients. Relative to healthy donors, newly diagnosed patients reportedly had lower baseline TCR diversity, which was reported as lower still in relapsed/refractory patients. By C4D1 there was a significant rise in CD4+ TCR diversity but not in CD8+ TCR diversity. Exclusion covered patients beginning nivolumab under 1 year post-ASCT.

Time point given: cycle 4 day 1 (C4D1), after less than seven weeks of nivolumab. Every patient had relapsed following autologous stem cell transplantation, and cohorts differed in brentuximab vedotin exposure. The data were produced by immunoSEQ multiplex PCR, yet TCRdb's version contains in-frame clones alone and is incomplete. The sample gives roughly 100,000 clones, approximately 89% of which show up once; 15% to 20% is in the top ten. This CDR3 comprises 16 residues. CDR1 and CDR2 (germline): SGHNT, YYREEE (reference sequence). Trimming at V came to 0 bases and at J to 6 bases, leaving 3 bases not matched to a gene.

The sample in question was peripheral blood mononuclear cells (PBMCs), obtained before the fourth cycle of nivolumab. The J gene is TRBJ2-2, the V gene TRBV5-4; 12 bases map to TRBD2. This sequence was found in a human donor with classical Hodgkin lymphoma. The CDR3 region has the DNA TGTGCCAGCAGCTTGGCGACTAGCGGGAGACCCGGGGAGCTGTTTTTT. Encoded protein: CASSLATSGRPGELFF.